This TCR beta chain was recorded in a study of T cell repertoires in cytomegalovirus infection. Study observations and caveats: Across the ex vivo response, the dominant clonotypes were HLA-C-restricted CMV-specific TCR beta clonotypes. The study identified carriers of CMV plus the relevant HLA from cumulative public TCR beta family frequency.

CDR1 is SGHRS, CDR2 YFSETQ, per germline. The V and J ends lost 2 bases and 2 bases respectively, with 12 bases between them. The CDR3 consists of 15 residues. TCRdb recomputed calls from the reads with MiXCR, one row per CDR3 protein. Among around 550,000 distinct CDR3 sequences, about a quarter were seen once, and the ten largest hold 13%. This clonotype turned up a few times. What it binds is not known. The clonotype was recovered from a human donor in good health (CMV status not recorded). Some clones in this sample may be carry-over from other donors' samples. Input material: PBMCs. This chain uses TRBV5-1 with TRBJ2-3, with D unclear. CDR3 DNA sequence: TGCGCCAGCAGCTTAGATACCCAAGCCACAGATACGCAGTATTTT. Its translation is CASSLDTQATDTQYF.